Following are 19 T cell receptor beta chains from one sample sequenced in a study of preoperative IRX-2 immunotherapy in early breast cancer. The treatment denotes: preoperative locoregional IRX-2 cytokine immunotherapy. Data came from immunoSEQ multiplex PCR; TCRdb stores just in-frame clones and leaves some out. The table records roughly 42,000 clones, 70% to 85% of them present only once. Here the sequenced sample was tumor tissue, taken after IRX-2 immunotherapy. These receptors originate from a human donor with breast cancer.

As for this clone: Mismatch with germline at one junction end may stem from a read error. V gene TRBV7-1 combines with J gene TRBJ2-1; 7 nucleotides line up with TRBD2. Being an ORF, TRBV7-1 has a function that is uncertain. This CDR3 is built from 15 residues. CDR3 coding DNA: TGTGCCAGCAGCCGTAGCCCGACTAGCTACCATGAGCAGTTCTTC. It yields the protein CASSRSPTSYHEQFF.

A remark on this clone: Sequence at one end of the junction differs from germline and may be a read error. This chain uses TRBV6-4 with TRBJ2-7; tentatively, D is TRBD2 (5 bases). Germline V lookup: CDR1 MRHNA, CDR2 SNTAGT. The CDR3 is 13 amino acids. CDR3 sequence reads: CAISEGLTPEQYF. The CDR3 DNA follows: TGTGCCATCAGTGAGGGTTTGACCCCCGAGCAGTACTTC.

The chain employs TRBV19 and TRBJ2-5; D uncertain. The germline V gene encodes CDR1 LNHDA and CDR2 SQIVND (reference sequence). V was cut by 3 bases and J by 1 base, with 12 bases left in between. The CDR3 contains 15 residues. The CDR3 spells CASSIEPGPQETQYF. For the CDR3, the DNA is TGTGCCAGTAGTATTGAGCCGGGCCCCCAAGAGACCCAGTACTTC.

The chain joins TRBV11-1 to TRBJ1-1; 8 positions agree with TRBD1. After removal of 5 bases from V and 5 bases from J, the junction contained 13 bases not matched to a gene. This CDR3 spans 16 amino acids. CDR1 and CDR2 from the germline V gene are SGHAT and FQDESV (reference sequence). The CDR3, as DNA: TGTGCCAGCAGCCCGATTGACAGGGGAAAAGGGACTGAAGCTTTCTTT. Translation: CASSPIDRGKGTEAFF.

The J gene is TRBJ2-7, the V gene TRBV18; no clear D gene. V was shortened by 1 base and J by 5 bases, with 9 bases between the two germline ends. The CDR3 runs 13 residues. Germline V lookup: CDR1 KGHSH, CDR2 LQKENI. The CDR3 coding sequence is TGTGCCAGCTCACCACGCCAGCCTCACGAGCAGTACTTC. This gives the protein CASSPRQPHEQYF.

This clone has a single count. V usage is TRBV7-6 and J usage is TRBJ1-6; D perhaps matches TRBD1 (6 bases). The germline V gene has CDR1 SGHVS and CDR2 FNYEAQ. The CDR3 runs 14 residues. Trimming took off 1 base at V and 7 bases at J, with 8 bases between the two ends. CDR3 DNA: TGTGCCAGCAGCTTAGGGACAGAAAATTCACCCCTCCACTTT. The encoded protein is CASSLGTENSPLHF.

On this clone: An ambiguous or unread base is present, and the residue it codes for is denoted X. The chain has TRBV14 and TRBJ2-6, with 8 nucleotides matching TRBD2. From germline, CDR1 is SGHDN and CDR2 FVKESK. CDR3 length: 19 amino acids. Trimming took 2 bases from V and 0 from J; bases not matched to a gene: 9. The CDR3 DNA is TGTGCCAGCAGCCAARTTCGAGCGGGAGTTCTCTCTGGGGCCAACGTCCTGACTTTC. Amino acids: CASSQXRAGVLSGANVLTF.

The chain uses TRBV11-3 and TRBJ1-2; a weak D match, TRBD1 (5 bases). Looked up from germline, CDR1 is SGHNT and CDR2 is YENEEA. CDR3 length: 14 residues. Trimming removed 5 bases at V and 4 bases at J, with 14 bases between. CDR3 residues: CASSGTAERYGYTF. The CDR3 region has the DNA TGTGCCAGCAGCGGGACGGCGGAGCGCTATGGCTACACCTTC. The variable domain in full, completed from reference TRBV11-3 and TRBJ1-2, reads EAGVVQSPRYKIIEKKQPVAFWCNPISGHNTLYWYLQNLGQGPELLIRYENEEAVDDSQLPKDRFSAERLKGVDSTLKIQPAELGDSAVYLCASSGTAERYGYTFGSGTRLTVV.

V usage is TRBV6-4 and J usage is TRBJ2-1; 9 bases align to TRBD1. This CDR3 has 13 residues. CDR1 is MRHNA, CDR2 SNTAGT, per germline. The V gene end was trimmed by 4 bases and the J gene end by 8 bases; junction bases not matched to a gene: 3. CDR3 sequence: CASSGGQGHEQFF. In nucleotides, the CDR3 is TGTGCCAGCAGTGGGGGACAGGGACATGAGCAGTTCTTC.

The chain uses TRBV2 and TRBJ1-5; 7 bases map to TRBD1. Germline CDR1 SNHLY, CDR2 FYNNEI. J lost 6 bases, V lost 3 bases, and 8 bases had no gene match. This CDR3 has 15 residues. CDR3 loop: CASSEDRTGTQPQHF. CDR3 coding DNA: TGTGCCAGCAGTGAGGACAGGACAGGTACTCAGCCCCAGCATTTT.

CDR3 DNA sequence: TGTGCCAGCTCACCATATCAGGGGCGCGGAAACACCATATATTTT. Its protein is CASSPYQGRGNTIYF. This chain connects TRBV18 to TRBJ1-3; tentative D call: TRBD1 (6 bases). V gave up 2 bases and J gave up 4 bases, with 12 bases separating them. This CDR3 contains 15 residues. Germline values: CDR1 KGHSH, CDR2 LQKENI.

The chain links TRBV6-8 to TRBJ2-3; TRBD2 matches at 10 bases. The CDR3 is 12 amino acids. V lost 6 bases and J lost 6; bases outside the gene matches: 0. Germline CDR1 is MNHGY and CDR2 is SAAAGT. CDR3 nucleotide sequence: TGTGCCAGCAGACTAGCGGGGGATACGCAGTATTTT. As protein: CASRLAGDTQYF.

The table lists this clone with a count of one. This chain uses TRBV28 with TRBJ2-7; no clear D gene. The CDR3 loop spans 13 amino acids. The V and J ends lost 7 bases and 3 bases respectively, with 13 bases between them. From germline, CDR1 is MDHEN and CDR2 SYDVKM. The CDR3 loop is CASTITGVYEQYF. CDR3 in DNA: TGTGCCAGCACCATTACCGGTGTCTACGAGCAGTACTTC.

The CDR3 loop reads CASLSGVSSYEQYF. The CDR3 DNA reads TGTGCCAGCCTCTCCGGGGTAAGCTCCTACGAGCAGTACTTC. The gene calls are TRBV28 and TRBJ2-7, with D possibly matching TRBD2 (5 bases). This CDR3 contains 14 residues. The V gene lost 8 bases and the J gene lost 0 bases, with 14 bases spanning the gap. Germline CDR1 is MDHEN and CDR2 is SYDVKM. The full variable domain, rest sourced from reference TRBV28 and TRBJ2-7, is DVKVTQSSRYLVKRTGEKVFLECVQDMDHENMFWYRQDPGLGLRLIYFSYDVKMKEKGDIPEGYSVSREKKERFSLILESASTNQTSMYLCASLSGVSSYEQYFGPGTRLTVT.

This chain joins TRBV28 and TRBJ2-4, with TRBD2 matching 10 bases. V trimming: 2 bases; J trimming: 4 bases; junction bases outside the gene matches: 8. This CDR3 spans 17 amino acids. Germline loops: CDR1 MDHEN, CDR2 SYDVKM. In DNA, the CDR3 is TGTGCCAGCAGTTTAAGACGGACTAGCGGTGCTAAAAACATTCAGTACTTC. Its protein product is CASSLRRTSGAKNIQYF.

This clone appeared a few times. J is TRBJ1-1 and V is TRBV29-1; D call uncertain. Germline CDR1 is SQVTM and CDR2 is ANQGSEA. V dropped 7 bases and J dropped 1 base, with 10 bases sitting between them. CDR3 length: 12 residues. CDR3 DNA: TGCAGCGCGAGACAAACGAACACTGAAGCTTTCTTT. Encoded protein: CSARQTNTEAFF.

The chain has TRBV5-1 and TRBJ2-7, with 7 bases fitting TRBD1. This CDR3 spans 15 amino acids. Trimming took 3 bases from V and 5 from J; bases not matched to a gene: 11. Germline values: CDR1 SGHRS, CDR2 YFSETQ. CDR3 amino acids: CASSYSPGQANEQYF. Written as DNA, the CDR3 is TGCGCCAGCAGCTATTCCCCAGGACAGGCGAACGAGCAGTACTTC.

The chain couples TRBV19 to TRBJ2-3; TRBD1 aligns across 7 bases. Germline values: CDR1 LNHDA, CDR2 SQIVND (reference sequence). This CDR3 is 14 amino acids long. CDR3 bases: TGTGCAACTAAATGGGGCAGGGGGACAGATACGCAGTATTTT. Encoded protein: CATKWGRGTDTQYF.

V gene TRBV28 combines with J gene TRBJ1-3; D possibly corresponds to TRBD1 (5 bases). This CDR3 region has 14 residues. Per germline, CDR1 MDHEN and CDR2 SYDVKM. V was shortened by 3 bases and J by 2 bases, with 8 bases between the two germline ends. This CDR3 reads CASSFGGTGNTIYF. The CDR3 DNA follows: TGTGCCAGCAGTTTCGGGGGGACTGGAAACACCATATATTTT.